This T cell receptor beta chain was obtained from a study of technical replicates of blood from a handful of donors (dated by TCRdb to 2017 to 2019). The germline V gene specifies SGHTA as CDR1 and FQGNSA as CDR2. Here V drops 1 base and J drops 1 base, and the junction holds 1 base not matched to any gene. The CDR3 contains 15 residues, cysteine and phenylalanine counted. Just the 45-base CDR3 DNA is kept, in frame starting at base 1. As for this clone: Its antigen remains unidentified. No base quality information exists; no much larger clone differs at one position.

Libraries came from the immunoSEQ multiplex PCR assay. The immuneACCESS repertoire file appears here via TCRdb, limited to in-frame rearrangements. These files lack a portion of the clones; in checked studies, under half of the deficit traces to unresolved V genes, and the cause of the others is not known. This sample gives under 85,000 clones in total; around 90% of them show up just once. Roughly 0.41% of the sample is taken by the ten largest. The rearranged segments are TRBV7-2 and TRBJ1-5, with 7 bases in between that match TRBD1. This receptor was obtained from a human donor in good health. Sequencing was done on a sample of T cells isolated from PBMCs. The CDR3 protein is CASSLGQGSNQPQHF. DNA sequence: TGTGCCAGCAGCTTAGGACAGGGAAGCAATCAGCCCCAGCATTTT.